Following are 11 T cell receptor beta chains from one sample sequenced in a study of beta chain features in type 1 diabetes. Findings of the study overall: Type 1 diabetes patients showed a moderate but significant shortening of TCRB CDR3s in all four CD4+ subsets.

Reverse transcribing all isolated RNA meant expressed TCRB transcripts were sequenced. Profiling relied on immunoSEQ multiplex PCR, and the TCRdb table lists in-frame clones only, not all of them. The data hold 600,000 to 700,000 clones, with approximately 13% observed a single time. Their recognized antigens are unknown. Sequencing input: naive CD4+ T cells from blood. The receptor source for this set is a man younger than 45 with type 1 diabetes.

CDR3 bases: TGTGCCAGCAGGGACAGACAGGGCTATGGCTACACCTTC. Translated: CASRDRQGYGYTF. The chain joins TRBV2 to TRBJ1-2, with TRBD1 matching 7 bases. The V gene's germline CDR1 is SNHLY and CDR2 FYNNEI. This CDR3 comprises 13 residues. After removal of 6 bases from V and 4 bases from J, the junction contained 5 bases not matched to a gene.

This clone was detected a few times. CDR3 nucleotide sequence: TGCAGCGTTGAAACAGGGGGGACCTACGAGCAGTACTTC. Translating it yields CSVETGGTYEQYF. This rearrangement joins TRBV29-1 to TRBJ2-7; TRBD1 matches 8 bases. This CDR3 has 13 residues. V was pared by 2 bases and J by 2 bases, with 2 bases of the junction left unmatched. Germline CDR1 is SQVTM and CDR2 is ANQGSEA.

In this sample, this clone turned up a few times. The rearrangement links TRBV4-3 to TRBJ2-7, with a possible D match to TRBD1 (7 bases). Trimming took 0 bases from V and 3 from J, leaving 18 bases between them. Germline V gene data show CDR1 as LGHNA and CDR2 as YSLEER. The CDR3 has 17 residues. DNA of the CDR3: TGCGCCAGCAGCCAAGAAACGGGGCGGGGACAGCACTACGAGCAGTACTTC. Encoded protein: CASSQETGRGQHYEQYF.

This clone was picked up a small number of times. The CDR3 loop reads CASSTGTGETQYF. CDR3 sequence (DNA): TGTGCCAGCAGTACCGGGACAGGAGAGACCCAGTACTTC. The rearrangement links TRBV6-5 to TRBJ2-5, with 8 bases matching TRBD1. The CDR3 totals 13 residues. V shed 5 bases, J shed 4 bases, and the junction held 3 bases outside the gene matches. Germline assignment: CDR1 MNHEY and CDR2 SVGAGI.

This chain joins TRBV9 and TRBJ2-5, with D perhaps being TRBD1 or TRBD2 (5 bases each). V shed 0 bases and J shed 5 bases, with 8 bases lying between them. This CDR3 is 13 amino acids long. Germline lookup yields CDR1 SGDLS and CDR2 YYNGEE. The CDR3 spells CASSVGGGETQYF. For the CDR3, the DNA is TGTGCCAGCAGCGTAGGGGGCGGGGAGACCCAGTACTTC.

The rearrangement links TRBV19 to TRBJ2-2; the D gene is possibly TRBD2 (7 bases). This CDR3 spans 16 amino acids. Germline V gene data show CDR1 as LNHDA and CDR2 as SQIVND (reference sequence). V gave up 6 bases and J gave up 4 bases, with 18 bases separating them. The CDR3 loop is CASSGGPYGSTGELFF. CDR3 bases: TGTGCCAGTAGCGGGGGGCCTTATGGTAGCACCGGGGAGCTGTTTTTT. Full variable domain (outside the CDR3, taken from reference TRBV19 and TRBJ2-2): DGGITQSPKYLFRKEGQNVTLSCEQNLNHDAMYWYRQDPGQGLRLIYYSQIVNDFQKGDIAEGYSVSREKKESFPLTVTSAQKNPTAFYLCASSGGPYGSTGELFFGEGSRLTVL.

About this clone: This sample also contains other DNA sequences that code for the same CDR3. This chain joins TRBV6-5 and TRBJ2-7; D unclear. This CDR3 is built from 12 residues. CDR1 is MNHEY, CDR2 SVGAGI, per germline. Trimming removed 2 bases at V and 6 bases at J, with 8 bases between. Here the CDR3 DNA reads TGTGCCAGCAGTTACACTGGTGGCGAGCAGTACTTC. Translation: CASSYTGGEQYF.

This clone was seen more than once but under ten times. V gene TRBV30 combines with J gene TRBJ1-6; TRBD1 is a possible D gene (5 bases). The CDR3 spans 18 residues. V was trimmed by 0 bases and J by 0 bases, leaving 15 bases between them. CDR1 is GTSNPN and CDR2 is SVGIG in the germline V gene (reference sequence). For the CDR3, the DNA is TGTGCCTGGAGTGTGGGGCGACTGGCGGGCTCCTATAATTCACCCCTCCACTTT. It is translated as CAWSVGRLAGSYNSPLHF.

This clone was observed a handful of times. The chain has TRBV25-1 and TRBJ2-1, with 8 bases that match TRBD1. The CDR3 has 15 residues. V shed 3 bases and J 4 bases; nucleotides not matched to a gene: 5. Germline CDR1 reads MGHDK; CDR2 reads SYGVNS. CDR3 residues: CASSEFRGQYNEQFF. CDR3 coding DNA: TGTGCCAGCAGTGAGTTCAGGGGGCAATACAATGAGCAGTTCTTC.

This clone appeared a few times. This chain uses TRBV4-3 with TRBJ2-6; TRBD1 agrees at 7 bases. Per germline, CDR1 LGHNA and CDR2 YSLEER. This CDR3 spans 20 amino acids. V shed 4 bases, J shed 0 bases, and the junction held 15 bases outside the gene matches. CDR3 DNA sequence: TGCGCCAGCAGCCTCGAACCCCAGGCACAGGGGAGCTCTGGGGCCAACGTCCTGACTTTC. Its translation is CASSLEPQAQGSSGANVLTF.

Only a few counts were recorded for this clone. The chain combines TRBV5-4 with TRBJ2-5; 8 bases align to TRBD2. Germline V gene sequence: CDR1 SGHNT, CDR2 YYREEE (reference sequence). This CDR3 spans 16 amino acids. The V and J ends lost 3 bases and 3 bases, in that order; junction bases with no gene match: 10. The CDR3 loop reads CASSSSPTSAEETQYF. Written as DNA, the CDR3 is TGTGCCAGCAGCTCCAGTCCGACTAGCGCCGAAGAGACCCAGTACTTC.